This record concerns one T cell receptor beta chain sequence. The sample comes from a study of technical replicates of blood from a few donors. Sequencing used immunoSEQ multiplex PCR; TCRdb keeps in-frame clones, though not all of them. The sample contains 70,000 or so clones, 95% to 98% of which appear only once. The material sequenced was T cells isolated from PBMCs. This receptor was taken from a human donor in good health.

This chain's CDR3 is CASSFDQGSTEAFF. The CDR3 bases are TGTGCCAGCAGTTTTGATCAGGGTTCCACTGAAGCTTTCTTT. V gene TRBV27 combines with J gene TRBJ1-1, with D possibly being TRBD1 (5 bases). The CDR3 covers 14 residues. The V end lost 3 bases, the J end lost 4 bases, and 12 bases lay between the germline ends. Germline CDR1 is MNHEY and CDR2 is SMNVEV (reference sequence).